These 8 T cell receptor beta chains share one sample of origin, sequenced in a study of Ad26.COV2.S vaccination and SARS-CoV-2 variants (dated by TCRdb to the early 2020s). Receptors were amplified or captured by the immunoSEQ multiplex PCR assay. The table was pulled from immuneACCESS by TCRdb, which kept in-frame rearrangements only. Such tables lose some clones; where checked, under half of the loss comes from unresolved V genes, and the rest has no known cause. The sample table contains 400,000 or so clones; only one count was recorded for 88% of them. The ten most abundant clones make up 3.5% of the sample. Explained via the paper, the treatment or condition label denotes: some 20 received Ad26.COV2.S at low or high dose, single or two shots; 5 received placebo; per-sample allocation not given. Repertoires of vaccine and placebo recipients were sequenced from samples taken on day 63 after the first injection.

The sample in question was peripheral blood, obtained in a trial of Ad26.COV2.S vaccine versus placebo. The receptor source for this set is a person aged 18 to 65 who received the Ad26.COV2.S COVID-19 vaccine or a placebo.

V is TRBV5-1 and J is TRBJ2-3; maybe TRBD2 (6 bases). Germline CDR1 and CDR2: SGHRS and YFSETQ. This CDR3 is 14 amino acids long. Trimming stripped 6 bases from V and 1 base from J, with 12 bases between. CDR3 loop: CASTWDLRTDTQYF. CDR3 in DNA: TGCGCCAGCACCTGGGACTTGCGCACAGATACGCAGTATTTT.

The chain combines TRBV3-1 (or the pseudogene TRBV3-2) with TRBJ2-2; D not certain. The V end lost 4 bases, the J end lost 1 base, and 7 bases lay between the germline ends. This CDR3 spans 14 amino acids. Germline values: CDR1 LGHDT, CDR2 YNNKEL (reference sequence). DNA for the CDR3: TGTGCCAGCAGCCTGACGGTGAACACCGGGGAGCTGTTTTTT. This codes for CASSLTVNTGELFF.

The gene calls are TRBV19 and TRBJ1-2, with a tentative D call TRBD1 (5 bases). The CDR3 extends over 13 amino acids. With 4 bases removed from V and 4 bases from J, the gap between germline ends came to 10 bases. Germline CDR1 LNHDA, CDR2 SQIVND (reference sequence). CDR3: CASSNAGAYGYTF. CDR3 nucleotides: TGTGCCAGTAGTAACGCCGGGGCCTATGGCTACACCTTC.

This chain links TRBV10-1 with TRBJ2-1; TRBD1 agrees at 8 bases. Germline V gene data show CDR1 as WNHNN and CDR2 as SYGVQD (reference sequence). J was trimmed by 4 bases and V by 1 base; bases with no gene match: 6. CDR3 length: 16 residues. The CDR3, as DNA: TGCGCCAGCAGTGAGTTGAGGACAGGGCAATACAATGAGCAGTTCTTC. It codes for CASSELRTGQYNEQFF.

The genes are TRBV7-9 and TRBJ2-6, with no clear D. The V end was cut by 8 bases, the J end by 0 bases, with 5 bases between. The CDR3 has 13 amino acids. Per the germline V gene, CDR1 is SEHNR and CDR2 is FQNEAQ (reference sequence). The CDR3 DNA reads TGTGCCAGCGCACTCTCTGGGGCCAACGTCCTGACTTTC. Its protein is CASALSGANVLTF.

The CDR3 sequence: CASSSSWSEETQYF. DNA of the CDR3: TGTGCCAGCAGCTCCAGTTGGAGCGAAGAGACCCAGTACTTC. The chain carries TRBV7-6 and TRBJ2-5; D uncertain. Trimming pared 4 bases from V and 3 bases from J, leaving 12 bases between. The CDR3 extends over 14 amino acids. The V gene's germline CDR1 is SGHVS and CDR2 FNYEAQ.

This chain joins TRBV5-8 and TRBJ2-7, with 9 nucleotides matching TRBD1. Germline loops: CDR1 SGHTS, CDR2 YDEGEE. The CDR3 is 14 amino acids. J was trimmed by 4 bases and V by 4 bases; bases with no gene match: 6. Written as DNA, the CDR3 is TGTGCCAGCAGCCCCGGGACAGGGTTATACGAGCAGTACTTC. The encoded protein is CASSPGTGLYEQYF.

The chain has TRBV6-4 and TRBJ1-2; perhaps TRBD1 as D (5 bases). The length of the CDR3 is 14 residues. V was trimmed by 8 bases and J by 7 bases, leaving 20 bases between them. Germline CDR1 is MRHNA and CDR2 is SNTAGT. The CDR3 DNA reads TGTGCCAGCCCGGTCCCATGGGGGTGGTCTGGCTACACCTTC. Translation: CASPVPWGWSGYTF.